In this sample, the clone carrying this T cell receptor (beta chain) turned up many times. The data were taken from a study of early T cells in non-severe SARS-CoV-2 infection. Germline CDR1 and CDR2: LNHDA and SQIVND (reference sequence). The CDR3 is 15 residues long. V was clipped by 5 bases and J by 7 bases; unmatched bases: 5. MiXCR was run by TCRdb on the 5' RACE reads, yielding one entry per CDR3 protein. Altogether 45,000 to 65,000 distinct CDR3 sequences are present, around 8.4% being singletons, with the ten largest covering around 4%. The TCR comes from an adult who was a healthcare worker with PCR-confirmed SARS-CoV-2 infection or an uninfected control (not recorded which). The chain recombines TRBV19 with TRBJ2-1, with 13 bases that match TRBD2. Sequenced: whole blood. CDR3 sequence: CASSPAGLAGNEQFF. The CDR3 DNA reads as TGTGCCAGTAGTCCCGCGGGACTAGCGGGGAATGAGCAGTTCTTC.